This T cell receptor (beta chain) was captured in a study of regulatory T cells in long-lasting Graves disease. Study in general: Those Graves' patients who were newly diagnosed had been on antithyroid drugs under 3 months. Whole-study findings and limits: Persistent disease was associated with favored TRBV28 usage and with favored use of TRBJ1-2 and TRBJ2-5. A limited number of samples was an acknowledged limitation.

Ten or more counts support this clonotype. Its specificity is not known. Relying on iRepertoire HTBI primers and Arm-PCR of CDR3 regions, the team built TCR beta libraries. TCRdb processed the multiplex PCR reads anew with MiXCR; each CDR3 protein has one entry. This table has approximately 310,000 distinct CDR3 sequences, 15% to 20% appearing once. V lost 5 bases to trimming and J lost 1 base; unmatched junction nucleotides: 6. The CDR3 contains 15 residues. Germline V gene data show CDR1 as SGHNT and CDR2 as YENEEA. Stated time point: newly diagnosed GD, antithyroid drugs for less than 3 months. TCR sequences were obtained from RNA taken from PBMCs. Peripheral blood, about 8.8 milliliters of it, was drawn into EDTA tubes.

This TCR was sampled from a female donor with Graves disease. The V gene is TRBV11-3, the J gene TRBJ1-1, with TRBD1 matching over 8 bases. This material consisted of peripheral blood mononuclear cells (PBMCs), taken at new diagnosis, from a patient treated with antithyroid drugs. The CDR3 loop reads CASSPDRGQNTEAFF. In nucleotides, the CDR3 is TGTGCCAGCAGCCCTGACAGGGGTCAGAACACTGAAGCTTTCTTT.